This TCR beta chain is from a study of Ad26.COV2.S vaccination and SARS-CoV-2 variants. Study results and caveats: Recipients of either vaccine or placebo displayed similar breadth of non-spike TCRs. There was reportedly substantial breadth in spike-specific CD8+ and CD4+ T cell responses after vaccination. There was a possibility that the TCR breadth and depth analyses underestimated total T cell responses.

The data were produced by immunoSEQ multiplex PCR, yet TCRdb's version contains in-frame clones alone and is incomplete. The sample contains roughly 380,000 clones, about 91% of which appear only once. As regards this clone: Its antigen remains unidentified.

Unmatched junction bases numbered 12, after V lost 0 bases and J lost 4 bases. This CDR3 spans 17 amino acids. Germline CDR1 reads LNHNV; CDR2 reads YYDKDF (reference sequence). The chain joins TRBV15 to TRBJ2-7; 7 nucleotides agree with TRBD1. The receptor comes from a human donor who had recovered from COVID-19. The input for sequencing was peripheral blood, taken after recovery from COVID-19. CDR3 sequence: CATSREGRQGVMYEQYF. The CDR3 region has the DNA TGTGCCACCAGCAGAGAGGGTAGACAGGGAGTTATGTACGAGCAGTACTTC.